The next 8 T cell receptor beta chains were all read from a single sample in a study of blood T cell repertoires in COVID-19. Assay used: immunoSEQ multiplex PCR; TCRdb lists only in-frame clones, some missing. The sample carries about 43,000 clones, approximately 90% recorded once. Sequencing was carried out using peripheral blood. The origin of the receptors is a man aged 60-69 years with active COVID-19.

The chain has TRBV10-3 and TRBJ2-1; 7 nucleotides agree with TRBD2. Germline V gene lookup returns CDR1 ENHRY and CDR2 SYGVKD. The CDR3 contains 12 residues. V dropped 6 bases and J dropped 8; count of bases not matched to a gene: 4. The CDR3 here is CAIRPSGYEQFF. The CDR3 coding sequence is TGTGCCATCAGGCCTAGCGGATATGAGCAGTTCTTC.

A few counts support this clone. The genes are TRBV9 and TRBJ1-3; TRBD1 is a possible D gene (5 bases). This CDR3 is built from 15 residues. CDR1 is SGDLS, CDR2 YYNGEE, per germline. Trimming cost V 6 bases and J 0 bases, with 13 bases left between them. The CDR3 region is CASTPTDLSGNTIYF. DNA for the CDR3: TGTGCCAGCACCCCGACAGACCTCTCTGGAAACACCATATATTTT. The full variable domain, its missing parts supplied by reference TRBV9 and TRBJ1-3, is DSGVTQTPKHLITATGQRVTLRCSPRSGDLSVYWYQQSLDQGLQFLIQYYNGEERAKGNILERFSAQQFPDLHSELNLSSLELGDSALYFCASTPTDLSGNTIYFGEGSWLTVV.

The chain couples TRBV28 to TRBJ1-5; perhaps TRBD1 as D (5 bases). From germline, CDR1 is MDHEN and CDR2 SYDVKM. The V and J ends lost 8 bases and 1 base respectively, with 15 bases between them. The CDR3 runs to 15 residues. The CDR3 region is CASYTPGVSNQPQHF. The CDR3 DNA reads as TGTGCCAGCTATACTCCGGGGGTCAGCAATCAGCCCCAGCATTTT. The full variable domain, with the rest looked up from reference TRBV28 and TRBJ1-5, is DVKVTQSSRYLVKRTGEKVFLECVQDMDHENMFWYRQDPGLGLRLIYFSYDVKMKEKGDIPEGYSVSREKKERFSLILESASTNQTSMYLCASYTPGVSNQPQHFGDGTRLSIL.

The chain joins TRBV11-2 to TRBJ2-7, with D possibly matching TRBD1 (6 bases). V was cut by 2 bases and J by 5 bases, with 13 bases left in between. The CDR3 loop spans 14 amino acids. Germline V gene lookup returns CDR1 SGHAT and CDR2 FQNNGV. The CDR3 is CASSLQGSRNEQYF. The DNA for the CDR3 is TGTGCCAGCAGCTTACAGGGGAGTCGCAACGAGCAGTACTTC.

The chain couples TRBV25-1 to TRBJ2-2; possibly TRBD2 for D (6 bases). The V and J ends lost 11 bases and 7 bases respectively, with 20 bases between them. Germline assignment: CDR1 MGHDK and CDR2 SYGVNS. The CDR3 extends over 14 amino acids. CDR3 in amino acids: CARLGLPNDGELFF. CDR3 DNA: TGTGCCCGATTGGGACTGCCAAACGACGGGGAGCTGTTTTTT. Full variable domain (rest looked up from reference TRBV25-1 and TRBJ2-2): EADIYQTPRYLVIGTGKKITLECSQTMGHDKMYWYQQDPGMELHLIHYSYGVNSTEKGDLSSESTVSRIRTEHFPLTLESARPSHTSQYLCARLGLPNDGELFFGEGSRLTVL.

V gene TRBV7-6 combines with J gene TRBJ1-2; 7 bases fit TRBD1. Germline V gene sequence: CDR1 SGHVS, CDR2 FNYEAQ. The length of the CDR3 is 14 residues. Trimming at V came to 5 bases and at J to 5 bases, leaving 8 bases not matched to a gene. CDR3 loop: CASSPGTVPYGYTF. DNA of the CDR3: TGTGCCAGCAGCCCCGGGACAGTACCTTATGGCTACACCTTC.

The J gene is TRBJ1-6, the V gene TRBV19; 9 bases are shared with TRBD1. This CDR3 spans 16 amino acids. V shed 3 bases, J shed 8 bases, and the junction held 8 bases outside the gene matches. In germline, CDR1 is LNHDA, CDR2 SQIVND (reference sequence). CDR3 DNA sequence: TGTGCCAGTAGTATTCGGACAGGGGAGGGGGATTCACCCCTCCACTTT. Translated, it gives CASSIRTGEGDSPLHF. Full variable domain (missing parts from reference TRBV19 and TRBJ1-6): DGGITQSPKYLFRKEGQNVTLSCEQNLNHDAMYWYRQDPGQGLRLIYYSQIVNDFQKGDIAEGYSVSREKKESFPLTVTSAQKNPTAFYLCASSIRTGEGDSPLHFGNGTRLTVT.

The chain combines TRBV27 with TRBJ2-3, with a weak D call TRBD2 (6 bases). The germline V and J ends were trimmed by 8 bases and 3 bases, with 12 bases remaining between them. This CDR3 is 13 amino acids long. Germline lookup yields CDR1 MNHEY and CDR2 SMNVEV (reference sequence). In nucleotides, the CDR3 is TGTGCCAGCTCTAGCGTGCTAACAGATACGCAGTATTTT. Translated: CASSSVLTDTQYF.